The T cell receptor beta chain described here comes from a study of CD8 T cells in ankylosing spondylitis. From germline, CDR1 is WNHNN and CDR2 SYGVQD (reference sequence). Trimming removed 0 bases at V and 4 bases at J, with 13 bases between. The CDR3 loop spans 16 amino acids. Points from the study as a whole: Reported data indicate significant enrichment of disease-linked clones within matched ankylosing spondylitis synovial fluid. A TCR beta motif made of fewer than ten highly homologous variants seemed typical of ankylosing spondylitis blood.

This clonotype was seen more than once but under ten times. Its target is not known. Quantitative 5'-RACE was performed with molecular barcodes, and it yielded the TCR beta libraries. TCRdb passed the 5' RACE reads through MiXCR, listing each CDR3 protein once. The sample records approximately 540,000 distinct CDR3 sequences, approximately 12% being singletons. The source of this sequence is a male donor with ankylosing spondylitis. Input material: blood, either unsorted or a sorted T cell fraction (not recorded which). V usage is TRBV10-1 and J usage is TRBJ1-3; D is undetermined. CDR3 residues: CASSESTAIQGNTIYF. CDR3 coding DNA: TGCGCCAGCAGTGAGTCCACAGCCATCCAAGGAAACACCATATATTTT.